The rows below give T cell receptor beta chains drawn from one sample of a study of T-cell memory formation after mild COVID-19. TCRdb itself ran the 5' RACE reads through MiXCR, one entry per CDR3 protein. The sample has about 300,000 distinct CDR3 sequences; roughly a fifth are singletons. What was sequenced was PBMCs or a T cell subset sorted from them (not recorded which). Receptor source: a man between 18 and 29 years old who had mild COVID-19 (a few samples of this study predate the infection). Cell type and time point are not known. Each CDR3 is given with its conserved first and last residue. A D gene is named only where the DNA matches it firmly. Clone size, where shown, is once, few, many, or a class for clones that have expanded.

>TRBV29-1|TRBD2|TRBJ2-3|.
CSAFAGVGLVDTQYF
TGCAGCGCTTTCGCCGGGGTGGGACTAGTGGATACGCAGTATTTT
>TRBV7-8|.|TRBJ2-2|many
CASTFPRLLANTGELFF
TGTGCCAGCACCTTCCCCCGACTGCTCGCGAACACCGGGGAGCTGTTTTTT
>TRBV20-1|TRBD1|TRBJ2-3|few
CSARDRGLTDTQYF
TGCAGTGCTAGAGATAGGGGGCTCACAGATACGCAGTATTTT
>TRBV6-6|.|TRBJ2-1|.
CASSPQGREQFF
TGTGCCAGCAGTCCTCAGGGACGGGAGCAGTTCTTC
>TRBV21-1|.|TRBJ1-2|.
CASSMKGQGTNYYGYTF
TGTGCCAGCAGCATGAAAGGACAGGGAACGAATTACTATGGCTACACCTTC
>TRBV5-1|.|TRBJ2-6|once
CASSPQAGANVLTF
TGCGCCAGCAGCCCCCAAGCTGGGGCCAACGTCCTGACTTTC
>TRBV5-1|TRBD1|TRBJ2-2|.
CASEQGPGGELFF
TGCGCCAGCGAACAGGGGCCTGGCGGGGAGCTGTTTTTT
>TRBV14|.|TRBJ2-7|.
CASSQTAYEQYF
TGTGCCAGCAGCCAGACAGCCTACGAGCAGTACTTC
>TRBV7-9|.|TRBJ2-2|few
CASSLQGLGELFF
TGTGCCAGCAGCTTACAGGGTCTCGGGGAGCTGTTTTTT
>TRBV20-1|TRBD2|TRBJ2-2|few
CSARQGGSNPGELFF
TGCAGTGCTAGACAGGGCGGGAGTAACCCCGGGGAGCTGTTTTTT
>TRBV3-1|.|TRBJ2-5|few
CASSLGGGRRETQYF
TGTGCCAGCAGCCTAGGAGGGGGAAGAAGGGAGACCCAGTACTTC
>TRBV10-3|.|TRBJ1-3|.
CAIITDLSGNTIYF
TGTGCCATCATTACTGACCTCTCTGGAAACACCATATATTTT
>TRBV20-1|TRBD1|TRBJ2-2|.
CSAAPGTGPGELFF
TGCAGTGCGGCACCCGGGACAGGGCCCGGGGAGCTGTTTTTT
>TRBV5-1|TRBD2|TRBJ2-5|few
CASSLGLGGGLQETQYF
TGCGCCAGCAGCTTGGGACTCGGCGGGGGGCTACAAGAGACCCAGTACTTC
>TRBV7-6|.|TRBJ2-1|few
CASSWTAYNEQFF
TGTGCCAGCAGTTGGACTGCTTACAATGAGCAGTTCTTC
>TRBV7-2|TRBD1|TRBJ1-1|few
CASSLAPGQYLRAFF
TGTGCCAGCAGCTTAGCGCCGGGACAGTACTTGAGGGCTTTCTTT
>TRBV9|TRBD1|TRBJ1-2|many
CASSVGPQGEGYTF
TGTGCCAGCAGCGTAGGCCCACAGGGGGAGGGCTACACCTTC
>TRBV7-2|.|TRBJ2-1|few
CASSLGRFNEQFF
TGTGCCAGCAGCTTAGGGCGGTTCAATGAGCAGTTCTTC
>TRBV5-1|.|TRBJ2-1|.
CASSWGLNEQFF
TGCGCCAGCAGCTGGGGGCTAAATGAGCAGTTCTTC
>TRBV11-2|.|TRBJ1-5|.
CASSLYQAGPQHF
TGTGCCAGCAGCTTATATCAGGCTGGGCCCCAGCATTTT
>TRBV4-2|TRBD2|TRBJ2-3|.
CASSQGLGLTSADTQYF
TGTGCCAGCAGCCAAGGCCTGGGACTAACCTCCGCAGATACGCAGTATTTT
>TRBV20-1|TRBD1|TRBJ1-2|few
CSASPTGDLYGYTF
TGCAGTGCTAGCCCGACAGGGGACCTCTATGGCTACACCTTC
>TRBV10-3|.|TRBJ2-3|few
CAINVRSNPDTQYF
TGTGCCATCAATGTGAGAAGCAACCCAGATACGCAGTATTTT
>TRBV7-6|.|TRBJ1-4|few
CASSPLGDSLNEKLFF
TGTGCCAGCAGCCCCCTAGGAGACAGCCTCAACGAAAAACTGTTTTTT
>TRBV5-4|.|TRBJ2-5|few
CASGEAGETQYF
TGTGCCAGCGGAGAGGCAGGAGAGACCCAGTACTTC
>TRBV11-2|.|TRBJ1-2|few
CASSIGDSIHGYTF
TGTGCCAGCAGCATAGGGGATAGCATACATGGCTACACCTTC
>TRBV29-1|.|TRBJ2-3|.
CSVVSDTQYF
TGCAGCGTTGTGTCAGATACGCAGTATTTT
>TRBV20-1|.|TRBJ2-3|few
CSALRGGVDTQYF
TGCAGTGCCCTTCGAGGGGGGGTAGATACGCAGTATTTT
>TRBV4-2|.|TRBJ1-1|.
CASSQVDQNTEAFF
TGTGCCAGCAGCCAAGTAGACCAGAACACTGAAGCTTTCTTT
>TRBV5-1|.|TRBJ2-7|.
CASSLQGEQYF
TGCGCCAGCAGCTTGCAGGGCGAGCAGTACTTC
>TRBV6-2/TRBV6-3|TRBD2|TRBJ2-3|.
CASGSGGGTDTQYF
TGTGCCAGCGGCAGCGGGGGTGGCACAGATACGCAGTATTTT
>TRBV25-1|TRBD1|TRBJ2-5|few
CASKRDSLGTQYF
TGTGCCAGCAAGAGGGACAGTCTGGGGACCCAGTACTTC
>TRBV5-1|.|TRBJ2-2|many
CASSTGTANTGELFF
TGCGCCAGCAGCACCGGGACTGCGAACACCGGGGAGCTGTTTTTT
>TRBV24-1|.|TRBJ2-3|few
CATSGRTPKTQYF
TGTGCCACCAGTGGTCGGACCCCGAAAACGCAGTATTTT
>TRBV20-1|.|TRBJ2-7|.
CSAPDRSQTSYEQYF
TGCAGTGCCCCTGACAGGTCGCAAACGTCCTACGAGCAGTACTTC
>TRBV20-1|.|TRBJ1-2|.
CSARSSLTSGYTF
TGCAGTGCTAGGTCCTCCCTAACTTCTGGCTACACCTTC
>TRBV6-2/TRBV6-3|TRBD2|TRBJ2-5|few
CASRDVHGLAQETQYF
TGTGCCAGCAGGGACGTACACGGACTAGCGCAAGAGACCCAGTACTTC
>TRBV24-1|.|TRBJ2-5|few
CATSAGGPQETQYF
TGTGCCACCAGTGCCGGGGGCCCCCAAGAGACCCAGTACTTC
>TRBV5-4|TRBD1|TRBJ2-5|.
CASSLGSTGWRETQYF
TGTGCCAGCAGCTTGGGGTCGACAGGGTGGAGAGAGACCCAGTACTTC
>TRBV4-1|.|TRBJ2-5|few
CASSQVRRTDQETQYF
TGCGCCAGCAGCCAAGTTCGGCGGACAGACCAAGAGACCCAGTACTTC
>TRBV7-9|.|TRBJ2-5|.
CASSLGLWRETQYF
TGTGCCAGCAGCTTAGGACTCTGGAGGGAGACCCAGTACTTC
>TRBV18|.|TRBJ1-1|few
CASSLSSYSSYGTEAFF
TGTGCCAGCTCCCTTAGCAGTTACAGCTCCTATGGCACTGAAGCTTTCTTT
>TRBV10-3|.|TRBJ2-1|.
CAISPLSVKSSFEQFF
TGTGCCATCAGTCCTTTAAGCGTGAAATCATCATTCGAGCAGTTCTTC
>TRBV7-9|.|TRBJ2-3|few
CASSTGALSRGTDTQYF
TGTGCCAGCAGCACCGGGGCCCTGTCTCGGGGCACAGATACGCAGTATTTT
>TRBV4-1|TRBD2|TRBJ2-2|.
CASSGLAGGMNTGELFF
TGCGCCAGCAGCGGACTAGCGGGGGGGATGAACACCGGGGAGCTGTTTTTT
>TRBV6-6|.|TRBJ1-2|.
CASSYSTANYGYTF
TGTGCCAGCAGTTACTCGACCGCGAACTATGGCTACACCTTC
>TRBV5-4|TRBD1|TRBJ1-1|.
CASSPKRTGIVTEAFF
TGTGCCAGCAGCCCCAAGAGGACAGGGATCGTCACTGAAGCTTTCTTT
>TRBV6-2/TRBV6-3|.|TRBJ2-3|.
CASSSGTLSSTDTQYF
TGTGCCAGCAGTTCCGGGACCCTCTCTAGCACAGATACGCAGTATTTT
>TRBV7-9|.|TRBJ2-4|.
CASSLEVPWDIQYF
TGTGCCAGCAGCTTAGAGGTCCCATGGGACATTCAGTACTTC
>TRBV27|.|TRBJ1-1|.
CASSRGGGNTEAFF
TGTGCCAGCAGTAGGGGCGGGGGAAACACTGAAGCTTTCTTT
>TRBV5-1|.|TRBJ2-3|many
CASSPSQGTDTQYF
TGCGCCAGCAGTCCTTCCCAGGGGACAGATACGCAGTATTTT
>TRBV10-3|.|TRBJ1-4|.
CAISAGAATNEKLFF
TGTGCCATCAGCGCAGGGGCAGCAACTAATGAAAAACTGTTTTTT
>TRBV12-3/TRBV12-4|TRBD2|TRBJ2-3|.
CASRNGLAGTDTQYF
TGTGCCAGCAGGAACGGACTAGCCGGAACAGATACGCAGTATTTT
>TRBV7-2|TRBD2|TRBJ2-5|.
CASSPLAGGAETQYF
TGTGCCAGCAGCCCCTTAGCGGGGGGCGCGGAGACCCAGTACTTC
>TRBV6-2/TRBV6-3|TRBD1|TRBJ2-1|few
CASSYASGTDYNEQFF
TGTGCCAGCAGTTACGCCTCCGGGACAGACTACAATGAGCAGTTCTTC